This TCR beta chain was found in a study of blood T cell repertoires in COVID-19 (dated by TCRdb to 2020 to 2021). Regarding the complete study: Collaborator samples came from the United States, Italy and Spain and covered acute and convalescent phases of COVID-19. A de-identified subject ID, COVID-19 status, age in years and sex were almost always included in the sample metadata. The prospective study material was composed of cDNA or gDNA derived from T cells, B-cell-depleted T cells, or PBMCs. The dataset comprised deeply sampled blood TCRbeta repertoires from subjects exposed to, actively infected with, or recovered from COVID-19. Samples were obtained from the ongoing ImmuneRACE study (first 160 participants) and from some 1,300 subjects provided by 6 global collaborators. The repertoires were released in a freely available public database intended as a resource for research on the immune response to SARS-CoV-2. Where available, HLA class I and class II types were taken from metadata supplied by the sample provider and were not determined by assay-based typing. The paper's findings and limits, for the study overall: The amount of clinical and demographic metadata varied by source and participant and was provided uncurated.

A distance of 20 bases separates the germline ends of V and J, which lose 8 bases and 4 bases respectively. CDR1 and CDR2 are drawn from the germline V gene (reference sequence): SEHNR, FQNEAQ. The CDR3 has 15 amino acids, counting the end cysteine and phenylalanine. CDR3 DNA only is kept here, 45 bases in frame from base 1. Whole blood was collected in K2EDTA tubes by collaborating institutions according to the institutions' own protocols. For TCRbeta analysis, collaborators shipped samples in one of three forms: frozen whole blood, isolated PBMCs, or DNA extracted from either of those sample types. TCRbeta CDR3 regions were amplified from genomic DNA by means of the immunoSEQ Assay, a bias-controlled multiplex PCR. The published analysis was carried out like this. Within the assay, amplification of reference gene primers was used to estimate how many nucleated cells each sample contained. To quantify the absolute abundance of each unique TCRbeta CDR3 rearrangement, sequence reads were collapsed and filtered. For each sample, productive Simpson clonality was calculated as the square root of Simpson's diversity index across productive rearrangements. What TCRdb holds here is the immuneACCESS table cut down to in-frame rearrangements. Part of the clones is not present; checked against another copy, under half of the missing clones reflect an unresolved V gene, and the others are unexplained. V and J calls and clone size follow that table, whereas D and trimming were derived from the DNA. The sample data list about 80,000 clones, and about 91% of these were observed just once. The ten biggest clones cover under 7.5% of the sample.

About this clone: Its target antigen remains unknown. The record has no base qualities; no much larger clone is one base away.

The specimen sequenced was peripheral blood. Rearrangement joined TRBV7-9 to TRBJ1-2, with no confidently assigned D gene. This sequence originates from a woman of 80 years or more with acute or convalescent COVID-19. The nucleotide sequence is given as TGTGCCAGCTCCCGGATGGGAGGCGGGAGCTATGGCTACACCTTC. Translated, this is CASSRMGGGSYGYTF.